The clone carrying this T cell receptor beta chain came up a few times. These data belong to a study of T-cell reconstitution after alpha-beta-depleted transplantation in children. TCRbeta library preparation incorporated unique molecular identifiers. One entry per CDR3 protein results from TCRdb running MiXCR on the PCR reads. The sample has hundreds of thousands of distinct CDR3 sequences; around 13% are singletons. The CDR3 has 11 amino acids. CDR1 and CDR2 (germline): SQVTM, ANQGSEA. Trimming took off 4 bases at V and 3 bases at J, with 3 bases between the two ends. The clonotype was recovered from a human donor who donated a stem cell graft to a child with combined immunodeficiency. The chain has TRBV29-1 and TRBJ2-2, with D hard to call. The source was PBMCs from the stem cell graft donor, collected from the stem cell graft. CDR3 in DNA: TGCAGCGTTGGAGACACCGGGGAGCTGTTTTTT. It specifies CSVGDTGELFF.